The present TCR beta chain was sequenced within a study of blood T cell repertoires in COVID-19. V shed 1 base and J shed 4 bases, with 11 bases lying between them. The CDR3 contains 14 residues. Germline CDR1 is LGHNA and CDR2 is YSLEER. Assay used: immunoSEQ multiplex PCR; TCRdb lists only in-frame clones, some missing. Of some 41,000 clones in the sample, roughly nine tenths were seen once. The clonotype comes from a man aged 70 or older with active COVID-19. The sequenced sample was peripheral blood. J is TRBJ2-7 and V is TRBV4-3, with a weak D call TRBD1 (6 bases). The CDR3 here is CASSQGVRGYEQYF. For the CDR3, the DNA is TGCGCCAGCAGCCAAGGTGTCAGGGGATACGAGCAGTACTTC.